This T cell receptor beta chain was recovered during a study of blood T cell repertoires in COVID-19 (dated by TCRdb to 2020 to 2022). Regarding the research as a whole: The collaborator samples originated in the United States, Italy and Spain and spanned the acute and convalescent phases of COVID-19. Deeply sampled blood TCRbeta repertoires from subjects exposed to, actively infected with, or recovered from COVID-19 were included in the dataset. The repertoires were released in a freely available public database meant as a resource for research on the immune response to SARS-CoV-2. Sample metadata almost always included a de-identified subject ID, COVID-19 status, age in years and sex. Samples came from the ongoing ImmuneRACE study (first 160 participants) plus 1,254 subjects from 6 global collaborators. Where available, HLA class I and class II types were taken from metadata supplied by the sample provider and were not determined by assay-based typing. The prospective study material was composed of cDNA or gDNA derived from T cells, B-cell-depleted T cells, or PBMCs.

This clone is a singleton in its sample. The antigen this receptor binds is unknown. The sample holds no much larger clone one base away, and base qualities are not on file. Each collaborating institution followed its own protocols to collect whole blood in K2EDTA tubes. For TCRbeta analysis, collaborators shipped samples in one of three forms: frozen whole blood, isolated PBMCs, or DNA extracted from either of those sample types. CDR1 and CDR2 were assigned from the germline V gene as KGHSH and LQKENI. Trimming takes 2 bases from V and 15 bases from J, and the germline ends sit 11 bases apart. Measured from the cysteine to the phenylalanine, the CDR3 is 12 residues long. Left in the record is the CDR3 DNA by itself, 36 bases read in frame from the first base. Overall study results and their limits: How much clinical and demographic metadata was included differed by source and by participant, and the metadata was provided uncurated.

The immunoSEQ Assay, a bias-controlled multiplex PCR, was used to amplify TCRbeta CDR3 regions from genomic DNA. Turning to the authors' computational methods: Within the assay, amplification of reference gene primers was used to estimate how many nucleated cells each sample contained. To quantify the absolute abundance of each unique TCRbeta CDR3 rearrangement, sequence reads were collapsed and filtered. Productive Simpson clonality was computed per sample as the square root of Simpson's diversity index over productive rearrangements. TCRdb re-hosts the immuneACCESS table, in-frame sequences only. Its copies lack some clones; in the studies checked, an unresolved V gene accounts for under half of them, and the cause for the rest is not known. D and trimming were read from the DNA, whereas the V and J calls and clone size are those reported in that table. The sample table shows approximately 74,000 clones, and more than 75% are seen once. The ten largest clones represent less than 1.5% of the sample.

This chain joins TRBV18 to TRBJ1-6; the D gene is perhaps TRBD1, on 5 matching bases. The TCR originated in a woman aged 60-70 years with acute or convalescent COVID-19. Material for sequencing was peripheral blood. The CDR3 region reads CASSPSSRDLHF. The DNA sequence is TGTGCCAGCTCACCAAGTTCCAGGGACCTCCACTTT.